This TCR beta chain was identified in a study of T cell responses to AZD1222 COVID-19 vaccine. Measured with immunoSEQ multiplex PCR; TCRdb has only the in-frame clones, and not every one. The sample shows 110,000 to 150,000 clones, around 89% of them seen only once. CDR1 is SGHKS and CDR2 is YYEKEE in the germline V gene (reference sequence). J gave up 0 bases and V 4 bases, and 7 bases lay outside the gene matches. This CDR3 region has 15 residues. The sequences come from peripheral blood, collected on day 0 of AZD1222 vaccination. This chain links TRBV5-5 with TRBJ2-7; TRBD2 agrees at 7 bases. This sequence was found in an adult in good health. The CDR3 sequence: CASSARLAVSYEQYF. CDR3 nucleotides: TGTGCCAGCAGCGCCCGACTAGCTGTCTCCTACGAGCAGTACTTC. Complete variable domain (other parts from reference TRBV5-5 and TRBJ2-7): DAGVTQSPTHLIKTRGQQVTLRCSPISGHKSVSWYQQVLGQGPQFIFQYYEKEERGRGNFPDRFSARQFPNYSSELNVNALLLGDSALYLCASSARLAVSYEQYFGPGTRLTVT.